Listed here is a single T cell receptor (beta chain). Given a much more abundant clone one base away, this may be a read error. TCRdb fed the 5' RACE reads into MiXCR, producing one record per CDR3 protein. There are tens of thousands of distinct CDR3 sequences in the sample; roughly a tenth occur only once, and 6% to 8.5% lies in the top ten. These data belong to a study of neurological immune-mediated disorders. Time point described: longitudinal time-point 1 (baseline). V gave up 6 bases and J gave up 6 bases, with 19 bases separating them. CDR3 size: 15 residues. The rearrangement joins TRBV12-3 or TRBV12-4 to TRBJ2-3, with D hard to call. The receptor was derived from a male donor with HTLV-1-associated myelopathy (HAM/TSP). Material for sequencing was PBMCs. The chain's CDR3 is CASSLNGVDGDTQYF. CDR3 bases: TGTGCCAGCAGCTTGAACGGAGTAGACGGGGATACGCAGTATTTT.